These 9 T cell receptor beta chains came from one sample sequenced in a study of read filtering for tumor transcriptome and immune sequencing. The library was built from about 400 ng RNA with molecular barcoded adaptors for alpha/delta and beta/gamma chains. TCRdb re-derived calls from the reads in MiXCR, one entry per CDR3 protein. The table has about 27,000 distinct CDR3 sequences, approximately 15% seen once; the top ten hold about 41%. Sequenced input: a population of CD138-negative cells sorted from bone marrow. Every receptor here comes from a donor older than 35 with multiple myeloma.

This clonotype was recorded at least ten times. The chain links TRBV20-1 to TRBJ2-3; 10 bases fit TRBD1. V was clipped by 6 bases and J by 3 bases; unmatched bases: 6. The germline gives CDR1 DFQATT, CDR2 SNEGSKA (reference sequence). The CDR3 is 14 residues long. CDR3 sequence: CSAGDRGRTDTQYF. The CDR3 DNA is TGCAGTGCCGGGGACAGGGGAAGGACAGATACGCAGTATTTT.

The sample holds a few counts of this clonotype. This could be a read error, since a much larger clone is one nucleotide away. The chain carries TRBV27 and TRBJ1-6; the D is unclear. CDR3 length equals 15 residues. Germline CDR1 and CDR2: MNHEY and SMNVEV (reference sequence). CDR3 protein: CASSFMSGNNSPRHF. The CDR3 DNA is TGTGCCAGCAGTTTCATGTCAGGAAATAATTCACCCCGCCACTTT.

This clonotype has at least ten counts. The chain is built from TRBV29-1 and TRBJ1-1, with TRBD1 matching 11 bases. The CDR3 covers 15 residues. Germline trimming cut 4 bases from V and 1 base from J; bases unmatched to any gene: 5. Germline V gene lookup returns CDR1 SQVTM and CDR2 ANQGSEA. CDR3 DNA sequence: TGCAGCGTTGTACGAGGACAGGGGGCGAACACTGAAGCTTTCTTT. As protein: CSVVRGQGANTEAFF. The whole variable domain, filled in from reference TRBV29-1 and TRBJ1-1, reads SAVISQKPSRDICQRGTSLTIQCQVDSQVTMMFWYRQQPGQSLTLIATANQGSEATYESGFVIDKFPISRPNLTFSTLTVSNMSPEDSSIYLCSVVRGQGANTEAFFGQGTRLTVV.

This clonotype was found a few times. Given a much more abundant clone one base away, this may be a read error. The rearrangement uses TRBV6-1 and TRBJ1-2, with a weak D call TRBD1 (5 bases). This CDR3 comprises 13 residues. Trimming removed 9 bases at V and 6 bases at J, with 17 bases between. Germline CDR1 MNHNS, CDR2 SASEGT. The CDR3 loop reads CASPGRTLDGYTF. CDR3 DNA: TGTGCCAGTCCGGGACGGACGCTCGATGGCTACACCTTC.

Of note for this clonotype: A much bigger clone sits one base away, suggesting this may be a read error. V usage is TRBV7-2 and J usage is TRBJ2-1; weak D call: TRBD2 (5 bases). V gave up 4 bases and J gave up 6 bases, with 16 bases separating them. The CDR3 sequence is 15 residues long. Germline CDR1 SGHTA, CDR2 FQGNSA. The CDR3 loop is CASSSDSVPCNEQFF. For the CDR3, the DNA is TGTGCCAGCAGCTCAGATAGCGTACCCTGCAATGAGCAGTTCTTC.

Ten or more counts support this clonotype. The chain uses TRBV6-1 and TRBJ1-1, with 7 bases lining up with TRBD1. The germline V gene encodes CDR1 MNHNS and CDR2 SASEGT. Trimming at V came to 5 bases and at J to 0 bases, leaving 12 bases not matched to a gene. This CDR3 has 17 amino acids. This CDR3 is CASSPAVTGILNTEAFF. The CDR3 DNA reads as TGTGCCAGCAGTCCAGCCGTGACAGGGATTTTGAACACTGAAGCTTTCTTT.

This clonotype occurred many times. This chain uses TRBV9 with TRBJ1-3; D remains unclear. Germline V gene sequence: CDR1 SGDLS, CDR2 YYNGEE. The CDR3 has 17 residues. The ends were cut back, 0 bases at V and 0 bases at J, with 13 bases in the middle. The DNA of the CDR3 is TGTGCCAGCAGCGTAGCTAATCGAGTTTACTCTGGAAACACCATATATTTT. Translation: CASSVANRVYSGNTIYF.

This clonotype was counted ten times or more. The chain is built from TRBV20-1 and TRBJ1-1; 7 bases are a match to TRBD1. The germline CDR1 and CDR2 sequences are DFQATT and SNEGSKA (reference sequence). The trim removed 4 bases at V and 6 bases at J, leaving 11 bases unmatched. This CDR3 comprises 14 residues. CDR3 DNA sequence: TGCAGTGCTACCTTCCCGACAGGGAAGTCTGAAGCTTTCTTT. Encoded protein: CSATFPTGKSEAFF.

This clonotype was recorded a few times. The V gene is TRBV6-6, the J gene TRBJ2-7, with D perhaps TRBD1 or TRBD2 (5 bases each). CDR1 is MNHNY, CDR2 SVGAGI, per germline (reference sequence). The ends were cut back, 6 bases at V and 3 bases at J, with 15 bases in the middle. This CDR3 comprises 14 residues. This CDR3 is CASRSRGTDYEQYF. CDR3 coding DNA: TGTGCCAGCAGATCACGAGGGACGGACTACGAGCAGTACTTC.